The 17 T cell receptor beta chains below were found in one sample sequenced in a study of Ad26.COV2.S vaccination and SARS-CoV-2 variants (dated by TCRdb to the early 2020s). To prepare the library, the immunoSEQ multiplex PCR assay was applied. Imported from immuneACCESS, the table was reduced by TCRdb to in-frame sequences with V and J called. These copies leave out some clones; in studies compared against another copy, an unresolved V gene accounts for under half, and the cause of the remainder is not known. For this sample there are more than 250,000 clones; more than 75% appear just once. The ten largest account for approximately 3.3% of the sample. The treatment or condition label for this specimen denotes: around 19 received Ad26.COV2.S at low or high dose, single or two shots; 5 received placebo; per-sample allocation not given. For vaccine and placebo recipients, repertoires were sequenced using samples collected on day 63 after the first injection.

Sequences were derived from peripheral blood, sampled in a trial of Ad26.COV2.S vaccine versus placebo. Source of these receptors: a person aged 18-60 years who received the Ad26.COV2.S COVID-19 vaccine or a placebo.

The rearrangement joins TRBV12-3 or TRBV12-4 to TRBJ2-1; 9 bases are a match to TRBD1. This CDR3 contains 13 residues. V trimming: 1 base; J trimming: 13 bases; junction bases outside the gene matches: 5. The CDR3 region is CASSLGTGAGQFF. CDR3 in DNA: TGTGCCAGCAGTTTAGGGACAGGGGCAGGTCAGTTCTTC.

This chain links TRBV27 with TRBJ1-2; 12 nucleotides line up with TRBD1. The CDR3 totals 13 residues. Per germline, CDR1 MNHEY and CDR2 SMNVEV (reference sequence). J was trimmed by 6 bases and V by 10 bases; bases with no gene match: 6. In DNA form, the CDR3 reads TGTGCCACCGGGACAGGGGGCGCCAATGGCTACACCTTC. Its translation is CATGTGGANGYTF.

This clone was picked up one time. The chain joins TRBV3-1 (or the pseudogene TRBV3-2) to TRBJ1-2; D uncertain. CDR3 size: 13 residues. Trimming shortened V by 4 bases and J by 8 bases, and 14 bases separated the two germline ends. CDR1 is LGHDT, CDR2 YNNKEL, per germline (reference sequence). CDR3: CASSPWGPWGYTF. Here the CDR3 DNA reads TGTGCCAGCAGCCCGTGGGGTCCGTGGGGCTACACCTTC.

The chain couples TRBV18 to TRBJ1-2; TRBD1 is a possible D gene (5 bases). The CDR3 loop spans 14 amino acids. Germline V CDR1 and CDR2: KGHSH, LQKENI. The V end was cut by 6 bases, the J end by 6 bases, with 17 bases between. CDR3 loop: CASSDRETDHGYTF. The CDR3, as DNA: TGTGCCAGCTCCGACCGGGAGACAGATCATGGCTACACCTTC.

This clone has only a few counts. V and J are TRBV29-1 and TRBJ1-6; 7 bases align to TRBD1. This CDR3 is built from 14 residues. CDR1 is SQVTM and CDR2 is ANQGSEA in the germline V gene. The V and J ends lost 6 bases and 9 bases, in that order; junction bases with no gene match: 11. In DNA form, the CDR3 reads TGCAGCGTCGCGCTTGACAGGGAGTTTTCACCCCTCCACTTT. It translates to CSVALDREFSPLHF.

A single count supports this clone. V gene TRBV7-8 combines with J gene TRBJ2-1; 16 bases match TRBD2. Germline V gene lookup returns CDR1 SGHVS and CDR2 FQNEAQ. The ends lost 5 bases at V and 8 bases at J; junction bases unmatched: 3. This CDR3 comprises 15 residues. Here the CDR3 reads CASSLGTSGRDEQFF. Written as DNA, the CDR3 is TGTGCCAGCAGCCTCGGGACTAGCGGGAGGGATGAGCAGTTCTTC.

The J gene is TRBJ1-6, the V gene TRBV7-3; D gene unclear. Germline V gives CDR1 SGHTA, CDR2 FQGTGA. Trimming pared 1 base from V and 13 bases from J, leaving 14 bases between. This CDR3 is 14 amino acids long. This chain's CDR3 is CASSLNGSKSPLHF. For the CDR3, the DNA is TGTGCCAGCAGCTTAAACGGGTCAAAATCCCCCCTCCACTTT. Variable domain in full (rest from reference TRBV7-3 and TRBJ1-6): GAGVSQTPSNKVTEKGKYVELRCDPISGHTALYWYRQSLGQGPEFLIYFQGTGAADDSGLPNDRFFAVRPEGSVSTLKIQRTERGDSAVYLCASSLNGSKSPLHFGNGTRLTVT.

The rearrangement joins TRBV7-9 to TRBJ2-3; TRBD1 matches 8 bases. Looked up from germline, CDR1 is SEHNR and CDR2 is FQNEAQ (reference sequence). This CDR3 region has 14 residues. After removal of 8 bases from V and 1 base from J, the junction contained 5 bases not matched to a gene. CDR3 nucleotides: TGTGCCAGCGGCCAGACAGGGGGCACAGATACGCAGTATTTT. As protein: CASGQTGGTDTQYF. Together with reference TRBV7-9 and TRBJ2-3, the CDR3 gives the full variable domain: DTGVSQNPRHKITKRGQNVTFRCDPISEHNRLYWYRQTLGQGPEFLTYFQNEAQLEKSRLLSDRFSAERPKGSFSTLEIQRTEQGDSAMYLCASGQTGGTDTQYFGPGTRLTVL.

This clone was seen a few times. The chain has TRBV4-3 and TRBJ1-2; D unresolved. V was clipped by 0 bases and J by 5 bases, with 10 bases between them. CDR3 length equals 14 residues. The germline gives CDR1 LGHNA, CDR2 YSLEER. CDR3 region: CASSQDIAVYGYTF. The CDR3 DNA follows: TGCGCCAGCAGCCAAGATATAGCGGTTTATGGCTACACCTTC.

This chain uses TRBV6-5 with TRBJ2-1, with 11 bases lining up with TRBD1. Germline values: CDR1 MNHEY, CDR2 SVGAGI. V was clipped by 5 bases and J by 3 bases; unmatched bases: 3. The CDR3 runs to 15 residues. The CDR3 here is CASSLGTGGYNEQFF. The CDR3 bases are TGTGCCAGCAGTCTAGGGACAGGGGGCTACAATGAGCAGTTCTTC.

The chain is built from TRBV9 and TRBJ2-1; 10 bases map to TRBD2. With V trimmed by 1 base and J by 5 bases, 6 bases remained unmatched. This CDR3 spans 16 amino acids. Germline CDR1 is SGDLS and CDR2 is YYNGEE. Here the CDR3 DNA reads TGTGCCAGCAGCGTAAATCTAGCGGGGGTAAACAATGAGCAGTTCTTC. This codes for CASSVNLAGVNNEQFF.

The V and J genes are TRBV28 and TRBJ1-4, with TRBD1 identical over 9 bases. CDR3 size: 13 residues. Losses at the gene ends were 11 bases for V and 4 bases for J; bases not matched to a gene: 5. Germline V gene sequence: CDR1 MDHEN, CDR2 SYDVKM. CDR3 loop: CAVRDRDNEKLFF. The DNA of the CDR3 is TGTGCCGTCCGGGACAGGGATAATGAAAAACTGTTTTTT.

V gene TRBV3-1 (or the pseudogene TRBV3-2) combines with J gene TRBJ1-6, with TRBD1 matching 7 bases. V lost 1 base to trimming and J lost 7 bases; unmatched junction nucleotides: 4. CDR3 length: 15 amino acids. Germline V gene sequence: CDR1 LGHDT, CDR2 YNNKEL (reference sequence). Here the CDR3 DNA reads TGTGCCAGCAGCCAAGGACAGGGCAGAAATTCACCCCTCCACTTT. Translation gives CASSQGQGRNSPLHF.

The chain is built from TRBV27 and TRBJ2-4; 7 bases map to TRBD1. The CDR3 sequence is 13 residues long. The V gene's germline CDR1 is MNHEY and CDR2 SMNVEV (reference sequence). V shed 5 bases, J shed 7 bases, and the junction held 5 bases outside the gene matches. CDR3: CASSAPGQNIQYF. CDR3 bases: TGTGCCAGCAGTGCCCCGGGACAGAACATTCAGTACTTC.

The CDR3 here is CASSSETGSSYEQYF. As DNA, the CDR3 is TGTGCCAGTAGTTCCGAGACGGGGAGCTCCTACGAGCAGTACTTC. The chain is built from TRBV19 and TRBJ2-7; tentative D call: TRBD2 (5 bases). Germline CDR1 and CDR2: LNHDA and SQIVND (reference sequence). The CDR3 has 15 residues. V was trimmed by 5 bases and J by 0 bases, leaving 14 bases between them.

The V and J genes are TRBV12-5 and TRBJ2-6; D remains ambiguous. The CDR3 consists of 17 residues. V was pared by 3 bases and J by 0 bases, with 12 bases between. Germline V gene sequence: CDR1 LGHNT, CDR2 FRNRAP. The CDR3 reads CASGFGDKSSGANVLTF. The CDR3 DNA is TGTGCTAGTGGTTTTGGAGACAAAAGCTCTGGGGCCAACGTCCTGACTTTC.

The chain joins TRBV6-5 to TRBJ1-1; D gene ambiguous. The CDR3 runs to 14 residues. Trimming stripped 6 bases from V and 0 bases from J, with 11 bases between. In germline, CDR1 is MNHEY, CDR2 SVGAGI. This CDR3 reads CASRPTEMNTEAFF. CDR3 nucleotides: TGTGCCAGCAGACCCACAGAAATGAACACTGAAGCTTTCTTT.